This T cell receptor beta chain was found in a study of shared clonotypes between healthy human individuals. Naive CD45RA+ and memory CD45RA-negative subsets were split from CD4+ cells. This clone was detected only a few times. Its matching antigen is unknown. Some clones are missing from TCRdb's copy, which holds only in-frame ones; the method was immunoSEQ multiplex PCR. This table has about 660,000 clones, approximately 79% appearing once. Findings of the study overall: Naive subsets, compared against memory subsets, generally had larger estimated richness values. With few donors, the genetic and exposure-history diversity represented was limited.

The source is a woman aged 30 to 39 in good health. The sequencing sample was made of memory CD4+ T cells sorted from blood. Regarding subset: CD45RA-negative fraction.

CDR3 DNA sequence: TGCAGCACGGTCAGGGGGGCGACTGAAGCTTTCTTT. Its translation is CSTVRGATEAFF. This chain connects TRBV29-1 to TRBJ1-1, with 7 bases aligning to TRBD1. Germline CDR1 reads SQVTM; CDR2 reads ANQGSEA. CDR3 length equals 12 residues. Trimming at V came to 8 bases and at J to 5 bases, leaving 8 bases not matched to a gene.